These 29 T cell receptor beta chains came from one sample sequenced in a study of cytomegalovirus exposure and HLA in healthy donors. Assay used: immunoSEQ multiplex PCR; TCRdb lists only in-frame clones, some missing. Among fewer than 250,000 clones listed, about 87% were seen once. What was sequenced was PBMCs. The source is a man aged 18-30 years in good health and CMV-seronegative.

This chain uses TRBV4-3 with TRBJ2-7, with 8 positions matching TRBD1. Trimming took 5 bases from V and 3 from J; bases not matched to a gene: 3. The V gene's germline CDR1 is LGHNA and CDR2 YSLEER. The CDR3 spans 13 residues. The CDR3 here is CASSADRGYEQYF. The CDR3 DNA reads TGCGCCAGCAGCGCCGACAGGGGCTACGAGCAGTACTTC.

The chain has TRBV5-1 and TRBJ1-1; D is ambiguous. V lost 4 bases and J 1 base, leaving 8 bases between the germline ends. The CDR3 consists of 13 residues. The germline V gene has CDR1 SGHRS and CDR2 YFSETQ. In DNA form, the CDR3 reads TGCGCCAGCAGCCTAGACCCGAACACTGAAGCTTTCTTT. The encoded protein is CASSLDPNTEAFF.

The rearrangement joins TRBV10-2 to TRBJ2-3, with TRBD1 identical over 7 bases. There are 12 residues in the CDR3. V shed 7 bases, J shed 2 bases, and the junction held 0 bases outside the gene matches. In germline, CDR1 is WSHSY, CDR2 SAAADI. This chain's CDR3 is CASKGATDTQYF. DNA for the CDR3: TGCGCCAGCAAGGGGGCCACAGATACGCAGTATTTT.

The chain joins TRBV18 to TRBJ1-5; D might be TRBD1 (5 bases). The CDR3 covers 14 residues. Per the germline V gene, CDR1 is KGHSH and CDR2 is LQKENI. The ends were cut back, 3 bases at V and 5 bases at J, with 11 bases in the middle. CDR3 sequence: CASSPFQGDQPQHF. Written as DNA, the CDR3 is TGTGCCAGCTCACCGTTTCAGGGCGATCAGCCCCAGCATTTT.

The CDR3 nucleotides read TGTGCCAGCAGTTGGGGCTATAGCAATCAGCCCCAGCATTTT. This codes for CASSWGYSNQPQHF. This chain connects TRBV25-1 to TRBJ1-5; D is perhaps TRBD1 (5 bases). Germline V gene sequence: CDR1 MGHDK, CDR2 SYGVNS. V lost 5 bases and J 0 bases, leaving 8 bases between the germline ends. The length of the CDR3 is 14 residues.

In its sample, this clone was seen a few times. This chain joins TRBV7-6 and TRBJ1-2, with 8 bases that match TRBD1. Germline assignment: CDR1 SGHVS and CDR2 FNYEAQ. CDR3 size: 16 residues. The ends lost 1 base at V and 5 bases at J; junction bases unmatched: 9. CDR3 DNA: TGTGCCAGCAGCTTAGAGGACAGGGTAGGAGAGTATGGCTACACCTTC. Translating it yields CASSLEDRVGEYGYTF. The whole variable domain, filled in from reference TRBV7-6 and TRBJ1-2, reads GAGVSQSPRYKVTKRGQDVALRCDPISGHVSLYWYRQALGQGPEFLTYFNYEAQQDKSGLPNDRFSAERPEGSISTLTIQRTEQRDSAMYRCASSLEDRVGEYGYTFGSGTRLTVV.

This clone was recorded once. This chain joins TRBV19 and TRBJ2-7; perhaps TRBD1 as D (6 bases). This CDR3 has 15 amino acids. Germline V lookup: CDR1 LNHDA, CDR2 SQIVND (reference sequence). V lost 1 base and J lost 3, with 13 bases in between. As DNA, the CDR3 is TGTGCCAGTAGTATAGTTAGACAGGTTTACTACGAGCAGTACTTC. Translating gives CASSIVRQVYYEQYF. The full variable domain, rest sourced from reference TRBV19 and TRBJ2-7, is DGGITQSPKYLFRKEGQNVTLSCEQNLNHDAMYWYRQDPGQGLRLIYYSQIVNDFQKGDIAEGYSVSREKKESFPLTVTSAQKNPTAFYLCASSIVRQVYYEQYFGPGTRLTVT.

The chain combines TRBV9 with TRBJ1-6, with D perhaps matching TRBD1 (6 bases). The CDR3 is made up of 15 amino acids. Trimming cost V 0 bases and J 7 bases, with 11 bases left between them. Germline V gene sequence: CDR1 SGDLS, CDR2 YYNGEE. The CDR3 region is CASSVEGRGNSPLHF. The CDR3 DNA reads TGTGCCAGCAGCGTAGAGGGAAGGGGGAATTCACCCCTCCACTTT.

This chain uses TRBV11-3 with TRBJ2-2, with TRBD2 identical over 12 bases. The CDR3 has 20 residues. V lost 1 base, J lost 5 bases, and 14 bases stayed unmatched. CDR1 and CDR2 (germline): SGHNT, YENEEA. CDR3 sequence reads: CASSLVPTSGSGGGTGELFF. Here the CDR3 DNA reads TGTGCCAGCAGCTTAGTTCCGACTAGCGGGAGCGGAGGGGGAACCGGGGAGCTGTTTTTT.

The CDR3 DNA reads as TGCGCCAGCAGCAAAGCCGGGACTAGCGGAGGAACCTACGAGCAGTACTTC. Its protein is CASSKAGTSGGTYEQYF. The chain carries TRBV5-1 and TRBJ2-7; 11 nucleotides agree with TRBD2. The CDR3 is 17 residues long. V lost 4 bases to trimming and J lost 2 bases; unmatched junction nucleotides: 11. Looked up from germline, CDR1 is SGHRS and CDR2 is YFSETQ.

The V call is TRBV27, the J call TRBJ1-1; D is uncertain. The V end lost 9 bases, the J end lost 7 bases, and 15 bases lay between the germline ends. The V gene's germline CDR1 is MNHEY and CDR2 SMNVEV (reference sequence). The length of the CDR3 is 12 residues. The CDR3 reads CASGGSGGEAFF. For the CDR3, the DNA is TGTGCCAGTGGAGGTTCGGGCGGTGAAGCTTTCTTT.

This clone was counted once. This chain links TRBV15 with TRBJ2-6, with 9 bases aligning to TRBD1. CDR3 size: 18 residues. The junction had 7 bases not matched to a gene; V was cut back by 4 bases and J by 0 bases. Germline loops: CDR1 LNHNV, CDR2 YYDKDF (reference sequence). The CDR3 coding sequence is TGTGCCACCAGCACTAGACAGGGGGTTTTCTCTGGGGCCAACGTCCTGACTTTC. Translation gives CATSTRQGVFSGANVLTF. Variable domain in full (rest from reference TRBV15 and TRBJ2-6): DAMVIQNPRYQVTQFGKPVTLSCSQTLNHNVMYWYQQKSSQAPKLLFHYYDKDFNNEADTPDNFQSRRPNTSFCFLDIRSPGLGDTAMYLCATSTRQGVFSGANVLTFGAGSRLTVL.

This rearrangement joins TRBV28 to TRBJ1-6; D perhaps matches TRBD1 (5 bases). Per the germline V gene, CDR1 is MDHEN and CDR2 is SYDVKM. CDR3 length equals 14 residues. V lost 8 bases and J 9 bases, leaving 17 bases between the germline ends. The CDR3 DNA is TGTGCCAGCTCCAAAGGGGTTGGAAGTTCACCCCTCCACTTT. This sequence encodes CASSKGVGSSPLHF.

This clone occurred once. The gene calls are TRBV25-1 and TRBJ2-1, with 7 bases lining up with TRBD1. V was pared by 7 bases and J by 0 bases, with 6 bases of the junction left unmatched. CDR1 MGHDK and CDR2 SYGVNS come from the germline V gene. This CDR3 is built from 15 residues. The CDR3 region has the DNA TGTGCCAGCATTGGGACAGCCAGCTCCTACAATGAGCAGTTCTTC. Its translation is CASIGTASSYNEQFF.

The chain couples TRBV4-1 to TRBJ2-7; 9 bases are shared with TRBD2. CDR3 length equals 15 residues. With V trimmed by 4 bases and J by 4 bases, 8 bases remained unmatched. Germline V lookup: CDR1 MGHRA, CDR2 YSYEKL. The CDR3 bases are TGCGCCAGCAGCCCCAAGGGACTAGCTCTTTACGAGCAGTACTTC. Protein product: CASSPKGLALYEQYF.

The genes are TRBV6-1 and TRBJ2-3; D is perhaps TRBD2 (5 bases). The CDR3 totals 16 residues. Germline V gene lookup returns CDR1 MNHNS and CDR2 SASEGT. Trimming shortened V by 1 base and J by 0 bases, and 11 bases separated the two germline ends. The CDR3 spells CASSEVPGISTDTQYF. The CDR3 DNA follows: TGTGCCAGCAGTGAAGTCCCCGGGATTAGCACAGATACGCAGTATTTT.

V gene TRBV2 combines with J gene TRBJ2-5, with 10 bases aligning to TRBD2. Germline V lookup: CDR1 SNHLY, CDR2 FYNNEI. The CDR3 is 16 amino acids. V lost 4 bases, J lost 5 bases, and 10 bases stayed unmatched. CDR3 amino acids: CASSVVSAGGVETQYF. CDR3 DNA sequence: TGTGCCAGCAGTGTAGTATCAGCGGGGGGGGTCGAGACCCAGTACTTC. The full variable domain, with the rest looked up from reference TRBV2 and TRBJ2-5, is EPEVTQTPSHQVTQMGQEVILRCVPISNHLYFYWYRQILGQKVEFLVSFYNNEISEKSEIFDDQFSVERPDGSNFTLKIRSTKLEDSAMYFCASSVVSAGGVETQYFGPGTRLLVL.

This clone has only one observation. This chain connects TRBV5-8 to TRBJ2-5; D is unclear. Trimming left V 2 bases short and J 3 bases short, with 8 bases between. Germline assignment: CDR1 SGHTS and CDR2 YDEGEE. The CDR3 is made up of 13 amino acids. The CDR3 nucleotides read TGTGCCAGCAGCTTAACGGTAGAAGAGACCCAGTACTTC. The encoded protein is CASSLTVEETQYF.

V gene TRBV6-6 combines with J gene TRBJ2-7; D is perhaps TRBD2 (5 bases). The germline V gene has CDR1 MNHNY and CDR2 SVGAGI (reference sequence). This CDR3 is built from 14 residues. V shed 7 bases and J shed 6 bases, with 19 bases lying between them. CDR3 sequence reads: CASTQVGVSGEQYF. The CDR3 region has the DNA TGTGCCAGCACCCAAGTGGGAGTATCTGGCGAGCAGTACTTC.

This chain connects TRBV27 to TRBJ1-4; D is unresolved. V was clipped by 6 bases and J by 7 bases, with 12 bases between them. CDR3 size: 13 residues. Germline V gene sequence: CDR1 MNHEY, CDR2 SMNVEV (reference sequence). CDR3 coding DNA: TGTGCCAGCAGACGGCCCGGGAGTGAAAAACTGTTTTTT. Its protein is CASRRPGSEKLFF.

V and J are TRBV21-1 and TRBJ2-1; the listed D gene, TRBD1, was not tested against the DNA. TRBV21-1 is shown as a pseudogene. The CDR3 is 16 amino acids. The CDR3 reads CASSRTDRVGSNEQFF. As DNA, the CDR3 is TGTGCCAGCAGCAGAACGGACAGGGTCGGAAGCAATGAGCAGTTCTTC.

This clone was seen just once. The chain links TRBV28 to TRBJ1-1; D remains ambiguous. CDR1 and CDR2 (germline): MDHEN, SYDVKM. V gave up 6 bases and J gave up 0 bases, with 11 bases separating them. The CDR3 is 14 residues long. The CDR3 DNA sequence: TGTGCCAGCAGGGCAGGAACTCTGAACACTGAAGCTTTCTTT. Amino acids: CASRAGTLNTEAFF.

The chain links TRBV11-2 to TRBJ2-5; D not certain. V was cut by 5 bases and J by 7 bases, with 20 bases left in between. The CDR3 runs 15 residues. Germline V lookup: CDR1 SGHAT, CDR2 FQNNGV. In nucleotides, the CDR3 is TGTGCCAGCAGCCACGAGCAAGAGGTTTTCGCGACCCAGTACTTC. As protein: CASSHEQEVFATQYF.

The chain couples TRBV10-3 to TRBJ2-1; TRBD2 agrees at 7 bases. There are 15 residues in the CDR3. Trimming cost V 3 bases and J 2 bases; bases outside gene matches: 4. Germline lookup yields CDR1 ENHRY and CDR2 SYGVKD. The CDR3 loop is CAISDTGLPYNEQFF. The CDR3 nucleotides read TGTGCCATCAGTGATACGGGACTACCCTACAATGAGCAGTTCTTC.

CDR3 coding DNA: TGCGCCAGCAGCCTGCGGGGGGGCAAACATGAGCAGTTCTTC. This encodes CASSLRGGKHEQFF. The chain employs TRBV5-1 and TRBJ2-1; TRBD2 matches at 9 bases. Germline loops: CDR1 SGHRS, CDR2 YFSETQ. V gave up 4 bases and J gave up 8 bases; unmatched junction bases: 7. The CDR3 runs to 14 residues.

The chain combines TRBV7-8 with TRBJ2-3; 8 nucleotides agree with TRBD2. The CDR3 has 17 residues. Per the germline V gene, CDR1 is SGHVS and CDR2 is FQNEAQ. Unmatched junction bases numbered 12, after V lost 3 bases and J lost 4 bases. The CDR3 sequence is CASSLVPTGGVSDTQYF. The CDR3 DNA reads TGTGCCAGCAGCTTGGTGCCTACCGGGGGGGTCTCAGATACGCAGTATTTT.

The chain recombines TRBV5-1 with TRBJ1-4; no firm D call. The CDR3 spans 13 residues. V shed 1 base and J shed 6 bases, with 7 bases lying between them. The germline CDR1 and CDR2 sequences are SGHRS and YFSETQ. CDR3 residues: CASSLRRDEKLFF. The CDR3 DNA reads TGCGCCAGCAGCTTGCGGCGGGATGAAAAACTGTTTTTT.

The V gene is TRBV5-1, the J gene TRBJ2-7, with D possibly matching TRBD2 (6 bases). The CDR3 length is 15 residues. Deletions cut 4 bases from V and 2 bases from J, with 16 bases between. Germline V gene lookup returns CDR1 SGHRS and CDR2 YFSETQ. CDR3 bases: TGCGCCAGCAGCCTCGGCGGGGCCCACCCCTACGAGCAGTACTTC. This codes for CASSLGGAHPYEQYF.

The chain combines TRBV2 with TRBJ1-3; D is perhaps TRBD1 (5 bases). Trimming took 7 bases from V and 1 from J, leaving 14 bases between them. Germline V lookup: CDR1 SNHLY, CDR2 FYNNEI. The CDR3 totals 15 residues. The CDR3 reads CASISGVGSGNTIYF. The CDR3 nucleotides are TGTGCCAGCATCTCGGGGGTTGGTTCTGGAAACACCATATATTTT.